Shown below are 30 T cell receptor beta chains from a single sample sequenced in a study of blood T cell repertoires in COVID-19. Profiling relied on immunoSEQ multiplex PCR, and the TCRdb table lists in-frame clones only, not all of them. Among about 60,000 clones listed, about 90% were seen once. Sequencing was performed on peripheral blood. The source is a woman aged 80 or over with active COVID-19.

This rearrangement joins TRBV3-1 (or the pseudogene TRBV3-2) to TRBJ2-1, with 8 bases matching TRBD2. CDR3 length: 17 amino acids. Looked up from germline, CDR1 is LGHDT and CDR2 is YNNKEL (reference sequence). Trimming took 2 bases from V and 4 from J; bases not matched to a gene: 10. The CDR3 sequence: CASSQPRGGDPYNEQFF. CDR3 sequence (DNA): TGTGCCAGCAGCCAACCTCGGGGGGGGGACCCTTACAATGAGCAGTTCTTC.

The chain couples TRBV5-1 to TRBJ2-5, with 12 bases fitting TRBD2. The CDR3 loop spans 16 amino acids. Trimming took 0 bases from V and 4 from J; bases not matched to a gene: 4. Per the germline V gene, CDR1 is SGHRS and CDR2 is YFSETQ. The CDR3 loop reads CASSLEPSGGAETQYF. CDR3 DNA: TGCGCCAGCAGCTTGGAGCCTAGCGGGGGGGCAGAGACCCAGTACTTC.

The CDR3 spells CASSSGGNEQFF. The DNA of the CDR3 is TGTGCCAGCAGCTCGGGAGGAAATGAGCAGTTCTTC. V and J are TRBV11-3 and TRBJ2-1, with TRBD2 matching over 7 bases. Per germline, CDR1 SGHNT and CDR2 YENEEA. The CDR3 loop spans 12 amino acids. Unmatched junction bases numbered 1, after V lost 4 bases and J lost 7 bases.

This sequence joins TRBV2 and TRBJ2-5, with 11 bases fitting TRBD1. CDR1 is SNHLY, CDR2 FYNNEI, per germline. J gave up 3 bases and V 4 bases, and 4 bases lay outside the gene matches. The CDR3 sequence is 15 residues long. The DNA of the CDR3 is TGTGCCAGCAGTGCGGACAGGGGGCAGGAAGAGACCCAGTACTTC. The encoded protein is CASSADRGQEETQYF.

The DNA for the CDR3 is TGTGCCAGCAGCCCTTCAGGGGTAGGGACAGGGAGCACACGGGCCAACGTCCTGACTTTC. Its translation is CASSPSGVGTGSTRANVLTF. V is TRBV14 and J is TRBJ2-6; 9 bases map to TRBD1. The CDR3 contains 20 residues. Germline CDR1 reads SGHDN; CDR2 reads FVKESK. V trimming: 4 bases; J trimming: 5 bases; junction bases outside the gene matches: 18.

The V call is TRBV2, the J call TRBJ2-7, with a weak D call TRBD1 (6 bases). V was clipped by 4 bases and J by 6 bases, with 10 bases between them. Per the germline V gene, CDR1 is SNHLY and CDR2 is FYNNEI. The CDR3 has 12 amino acids. In DNA, the CDR3 is TGTGCCAGCAGTGGGGGCAGGGGCGAGCAGTACTTC. Its protein product is CASSGGRGEQYF.

The J gene is TRBJ2-3, the V gene TRBV9; 10 bases are shared with TRBD1. CDR1 and CDR2 from the germline V gene are SGDLS and YYNGEE. This CDR3 spans 20 amino acids. V gave up 2 bases and J gave up 7 bases; unmatched junction bases: 22. CDR3: CASSVSPGTGVGAGGNTQYF. CDR3 sequence (DNA): TGTGCCAGCAGCGTCAGCCCCGGGACAGGGGTAGGGGCGGGGGGTAATACGCAGTATTTT. Together with reference TRBV9 and TRBJ2-3, the CDR3 gives the full variable domain: DSGVTQTPKHLITATGQRVTLRCSPRSGDLSVYWYQQSLDQGLQFLIQYYNGEERAKGNILERFSAQQFPDLHSELNLSSLELGDSALYFCASSVSPGTGVGAGGNTQYFGPGTRLTVL.

The chain has TRBV28 and TRBJ1-5; D is unresolved. The CDR3 covers 14 residues. Trimming shortened V by 2 bases and J by 0 bases, and 5 bases separated the two germline ends. The V gene's germline CDR1 is MDHEN and CDR2 SYDVKM. As DNA, the CDR3 is TGTGCCAGCAGTTTACTCTATAGCAATCAGCCCCAGCATTTT. Residues: CASSLLYSNQPQHF.

V gene TRBV3-1 (or the pseudogene TRBV3-2) combines with J gene TRBJ2-3; D might be TRBD2 (5 bases). CDR1 is LGHDT and CDR2 is YNNKEL in the germline V gene (reference sequence). Trimming removed 1 base from V and 3 bases from J, with 14 bases in between. The CDR3 runs to 16 residues. CDR3 in amino acids: CASSQGGFFGTDTQYF. DNA of the CDR3: TGTGCCAGCAGCCAAGGCGGGTTTTTTGGGACAGATACGCAGTATTTT.

This chain uses TRBV7-2 with TRBJ2-2; 7 bases line up with TRBD2. Germline values: CDR1 SGHTA, CDR2 FQGNSA. V was pared by 2 bases and J by 7 bases, with 10 bases of the junction left unmatched. CDR3 length: 16 amino acids. CDR3 nucleotides: TGTGCCAGCAGCTTATTAGCTGGCGGGGGTGGCGGGGAGCTGTTTTTT. Its translation is CASSLLAGGGGGELFF.

The rearrangement uses TRBV30 and TRBJ2-7, with D possibly matching TRBD1 (6 bases). The ends were cut back, 4 bases at V and 2 bases at J, with 18 bases in the middle. The CDR3 sequence is 15 residues long. Germline V gene lookup returns CDR1 GTSNPN and CDR2 SVGIG (reference sequence). CDR3 amino acids: CAWTSRSGDPYEQYF. The CDR3 region has the DNA TGTGCCTGGACCTCCCGCTCAGGGGATCCCTACGAGCAGTACTTC.

The rearrangement uses TRBV5-1 and TRBJ2-3; the D is unclear. The germline gives CDR1 SGHRS, CDR2 YFSETQ. The CDR3 covers 11 residues. The V and J ends lost 0 bases and 10 bases respectively, with 6 bases between them. The CDR3 bases are TGCGCCAGCAGCTTGGATGAGGCGCAGTATTTT. Encoded protein: CASSLDEAQYF.

The rearrangement joins TRBV5-6 to TRBJ2-5; D is unresolved. CDR1 and CDR2 (germline): SGHDT, YYEEEE. The CDR3 sequence is 11 residues long. The germline V and J ends were trimmed by 3 bases and 6 bases, with 6 bases remaining between them. The CDR3 sequence: CASSSRQTQYF. As DNA, the CDR3 is TGTGCCAGCAGCTCGCGCCAGACCCAGTACTTC.

The chain employs TRBV10-3 and TRBJ2-1; 10 nucleotides agree with TRBD2. This CDR3 region has 15 residues. The germline V gene encodes CDR1 ENHRY and CDR2 SYGVKD. V lost 3 bases and J lost 2; bases outside the gene matches: 1. This chain's CDR3 is CAISDLAGAYNEQFF. CDR3 in DNA: TGTGCCATCAGTGATCTAGCGGGGGCCTACAATGAGCAGTTCTTC.

This clone was picked up one time. This rearrangement joins TRBV7-2 to TRBJ1-4; TRBD1 matches at 8 bases. V was pared by 4 bases and J by 5 bases, with 9 bases of the junction left unmatched. Germline values: CDR1 SGHTA, CDR2 FQGNSA. The CDR3 sequence is 16 residues long. The CDR3 coding sequence is TGTGCCAGCAGCTCCGGAACCCGGGACAGGAATGAAAAACTGTTTTTT. Translated, it gives CASSSGTRDRNEKLFF.

This clone was picked up a small number of times. The chain recombines TRBV24-1 with TRBJ2-7; 9 nucleotides line up with TRBD1. The CDR3 covers 15 residues. The J segment lost 3 bases and the V segment lost 4 bases, leaving 6 bases of the junction unmatched. Germline lookup yields CDR1 KGHDR and CDR2 SFDVKD. The CDR3: CATSDTGTGNYEQYF. Here the CDR3 DNA reads TGTGCCACCAGTGACACCGGGACAGGGAACTACGAGCAGTACTTC.

This clone was counted once. The chain has TRBV19 and TRBJ2-5; maybe TRBD1 (5 bases). In germline, CDR1 is LNHDA, CDR2 SQIVND (reference sequence). V was pared by 5 bases and J by 5 bases, with 12 bases between. This CDR3 is 13 amino acids long. CDR3 sequence (DNA): TGTGCCAGTAGTCCCCGTAGGGGCGAGACCCAGTACTTC. Translating gives CASSPRRGETQYF.

The J gene is TRBJ1-2, the V gene TRBV7-9; tentatively, D is TRBD1 (6 bases). Between the trimmed V and J ends, which lost 2 bases and 4 bases, there was a span of 8 bases. Germline CDR1 is SEHNR and CDR2 is FQNEAQ (reference sequence). This CDR3 spans 13 amino acids. The CDR3 loop reads CASSLNRAYGYTF. The DNA for the CDR3 is TGTGCCAGCAGCTTAAACAGGGCCTATGGCTACACCTTC.

The V gene is TRBV12-5, the J gene TRBJ2-3; 14 bases align to TRBD2. CDR3 size: 18 residues. The J segment lost 2 bases and the V segment lost 0 bases, leaving 4 bases of the junction unmatched. CDR1 LGHNT and CDR2 FRNRAP come from the germline V gene. The CDR3 DNA follows: TGTGCTAGTGGTTTGGTACTGGGACTAGCGGGGGCCACAGATACGCAGTATTTT. Its protein is CASGLVLGLAGATDTQYF.

The V and J genes are TRBV9 and TRBJ1-1, with 7 bases that match TRBD1. Germline CDR1 is SGDLS and CDR2 is YYNGEE. With V trimmed by 3 bases and J by 3 bases, 5 bases remained unmatched. The CDR3 is made up of 14 amino acids. The CDR3 DNA reads as TGTGCCAGCAGCGCCCAAGACAGGGACACTGAAGCTTTCTTT. Its translation is CASSAQDRDTEAFF.

The V call is TRBV6-6, the J call TRBJ2-2; 8 bases line up with TRBD1. The CDR3 spans 16 residues. Germline CDR1 is MNHNY and CDR2 is SVGAGI (reference sequence). With 5 bases clipped from V and 5 bases from J, the junction kept 10 bases outside the gene matches. In nucleotides, the CDR3 is TGTGCCAGCAGTCGGACAGGGCCGGAGGGGACCGGGGAGCTGTTTTTT. This translates into CASSRTGPEGTGELFF.

The chain carries TRBV7-8 and TRBJ1-2; 12 nucleotides align to TRBD1. This CDR3 has 14 residues. Germline V CDR1 and CDR2: SGHVS, FQNEAQ. With V trimmed by 3 bases and J by 8 bases, 4 bases remained unmatched. CDR3 sequence (DNA): TGTGCCAGCAGCTTGGCCGGGACAGGGGGCGGCTACACCTTC. Translated: CASSLAGTGGGYTF.

This clone showed up just once. This chain uses TRBV6-2 or TRBV6-3 with TRBJ1-2; D uncertain. Germline CDR1 MNHEY, CDR2 SVGEGT. V was pared by 2 bases and J by 4 bases, with 8 bases between. The length of the CDR3 is 13 residues. CDR3 nucleotides: TGTGCCAGCAGTTACCGGGTTAGCTATGGCTACACCTTC. Its protein product is CASSYRVSYGYTF.

The table lists this clone with a count of one. The J gene is TRBJ1-1, the V gene TRBV5-1; D gene ambiguous. V lost 4 bases, J lost 3 bases, and 10 bases lay in between. There are 13 residues in the CDR3. CDR1 and CDR2 (germline): SGHRS, YFSETQ. CDR3 nucleotides: TGCGCCAGCAGCGAGGCGCCCGACACTGAAGCTTTCTTT. Residues: CASSEAPDTEAFF.

The rearrangement links TRBV6-2 or TRBV6-3 to TRBJ2-5, with D tentatively TRBD2 (5 bases). This CDR3 has 12 amino acids. The germline gives CDR1 MNHEY, CDR2 SVGEGT. The V and J ends lost 5 bases and 5 bases respectively, with 9 bases between them. The CDR3 loop reads CASSPWRETQYF. CDR3 DNA sequence: TGTGCCAGCAGTCCCTGGAGGGAGACCCAGTACTTC.

The J gene is TRBJ1-2, the V gene TRBV27, with 9 positions matching TRBD1. The length of the CDR3 is 16 residues. V was clipped by 6 bases and J by 2 bases; unmatched bases: 10. CDR1 is MNHEY, CDR2 SMNVEV, per germline (reference sequence). Here the CDR3 DNA reads TGTGCCAGCAGACAACCCATGGGGACAGGGAACTATGGCTACACCTTC. The encoded protein is CASRQPMGTGNYGYTF.

The V gene is TRBV7-3, the J gene TRBJ2-1, with 11 bases lining up with TRBD2. Germline assignment: CDR1 SGHTA and CDR2 FQGTGA. J gave up 8 bases and V 5 bases, and 8 bases lay outside the gene matches. The CDR3 covers 15 residues. In nucleotides, the CDR3 is TGTGCCAGCAGCACTAGCGGGGGCCCCAGGGATGAGCAGTTCTTC. Translation: CASSTSGGPRDEQFF.

The CDR3 loop reads CASTPGGGATDTQYF. The CDR3 coding sequence is TGTGCCAGCACCCCAGGCGGGGGGGCCACAGATACGCAGTATTTT. The V call is TRBV9, the J call TRBJ2-3; 9 nucleotides align to TRBD2. The V and J ends lost 6 bases and 2 bases, in that order; junction bases with no gene match: 7. The CDR3 loop spans 15 amino acids. The germline V gene encodes CDR1 SGDLS and CDR2 YYNGEE. Full variable domain (rest looked up from reference TRBV9 and TRBJ2-3): DSGVTQTPKHLITATGQRVTLRCSPRSGDLSVYWYQQSLDQGLQFLIQYYNGEERAKGNILERFSAQQFPDLHSELNLSSLELGDSALYFCASTPGGGATDTQYFGPGTRLTVL.

This clone was counted only a few times. The chain combines TRBV7-2 with TRBJ1-2; 11 nucleotides line up with TRBD1. Trimming cost V 4 bases and J 6 bases; bases outside gene matches: 4. The germline V gene has CDR1 SGHTA and CDR2 FQGNSA. The CDR3 runs to 14 residues. CDR3 bases: TGTGCCAGCAGCTCTCTGGACAGGGGGCATGGCTACACCTTC. Its translation: CASSSLDRGHGYTF. Using reference TRBV7-2 and TRBJ1-2 for the parts outside the CDR3, the full variable domain is GAGVSQSPSNKVTEKGKDVELRCDPISGHTALYWYRQSLGQGLEFLIYFQGNSAPDKSGLPSDRFSAERTGGSVSTLTIQRTQQEDSAVYLCASSSLDRGHGYTFGSGTRLTVV.

The V gene is TRBV7-8, the J gene TRBJ2-2; a possible D gene is TRBD2 (5 bases). From germline, CDR1 is SGHVS and CDR2 FQNEAQ. V was trimmed by 5 bases and J by 6 bases, leaving 16 bases between them. The CDR3 covers 15 residues. The DNA for the CDR3 is TGTGCCAGCAGCCCGAGCCGGACTGGCGCCGGGGAGCTGTTTTTT. It encodes CASSPSRTGAGELFF.